These 32 T cell receptor beta chains came from one sample sequenced in a study of blood T cell repertoires in COVID-19. Sequencing used immunoSEQ multiplex PCR; TCRdb keeps in-frame clones, though not all of them. The sample records fewer than 400,000 clones, 85% being singletons. The specimen was peripheral blood. These receptors originate from a young woman with acute or convalescent COVID-19.

This chain joins TRBV5-1 and TRBJ1-2, with D perhaps TRBD1 (5 bases). CDR3 length equals 15 residues. Trimming removed 0 bases at V and 4 bases at J, with 13 bases between. Per germline, CDR1 SGHRS and CDR2 YFSETQ. CDR3 bases: TGCGCCAGCAGCTTGGTCAAGGGGCAAGGCTATGGCTACACCTTC. Amino acid sequence: CASSLVKGQGYGYTF. The whole variable domain, remainder taken from reference TRBV5-1 and TRBJ1-2, is KAGVTQTPRYLIKTRGQQVTLSCSPISGHRSVSWYQQTPGQGLQFLFEYFSETQRNKGNFPGRFSGRQFSNSRSEMNVSTLELGDSALYLCASSLVKGQGYGYTFGSGTRLTVV.

This clone was observed once. The rearrangement uses TRBV5-1 and TRBJ1-1; the D gene is possibly TRBD1 (6 bases). The CDR3 contains 13 residues. Germline V gene lookup returns CDR1 SGHRS and CDR2 YFSETQ. Trimming removed 0 bases from V and 10 bases from J, with 13 bases in between. DNA for the CDR3: TGCGCCAGCAGCTTGGCGGACAGCGGGGGAGCTTTCTTT. It translates to CASSLADSGGAFF.

This clone was found a few times. The J gene is TRBJ1-3, the V gene TRBV4-1, with TRBD1 identical over 11 bases. This CDR3 has 16 residues. Trimming took 4 bases from V and 4 from J; bases not matched to a gene: 6. Germline lookup yields CDR1 MGHRA and CDR2 YSYEKL. The CDR3 nucleotides read TGCGCCAGCAGCCTGCGGGACAGGGGGAACGGAAACACCATATATTTT. This translates into CASSLRDRGNGNTIYF.

CDR3 loop: CASSSAGSRIHQPQHF. CDR3 in DNA: TGTGCCAGCAGCTCAGCCGGGTCCCGAATTCATCAGCCCCAGCATTTT. The chain has TRBV5-6 and TRBJ1-5; D is uncertain. The CDR3 is 16 residues long. Germline CDR1 reads SGHDT; CDR2 reads YYEEEE. V was pared by 3 bases and J by 5 bases, with 18 bases between.

The chain carries TRBV28 and TRBJ1-1; D is undetermined. The CDR3 loop spans 16 amino acids. The germline gives CDR1 MDHEN, CDR2 SYDVKM. The V and J ends lost 6 bases and 1 base respectively, with 18 bases between them. The CDR3 sequence: CASSQRGGWPNTEAFF. The CDR3 DNA is TGTGCCAGCAGCCAAAGAGGCGGTTGGCCGAACACTGAAGCTTTCTTT.

This clone was counted once. The sample has other DNA sequences that encode this CDR3 too. Written as DNA, the CDR3 is TGCGCCAGTAGTTCAACAACTAATGAAAAACTGTTTTTT. This gives the protein CASSSTTNEKLFF. J is TRBJ1-4 and V is TRBV5-1; D gene ambiguous. Looked up from germline, CDR1 is SGHRS and CDR2 is YFSETQ. The V gene lost 8 bases and the J gene lost 0 bases, with 8 bases spanning the gap. The CDR3 is 13 amino acids.

The V gene is TRBV10-1, the J gene TRBJ2-1, with D maybe TRBD1 (5 bases). V lost 2 bases to trimming and J lost 10 bases, with 12 bases between them. Germline V gives CDR1 WNHNN, CDR2 SYGVQD (reference sequence). There are 13 residues in the CDR3. CDR3 sequence (DNA): TGCGCCAGCAGTGAGGGTACAGGTAACGAGCAGTTCTTC. Translation gives CASSEGTGNEQFF.

This clone showed up just a few times. The V and J genes are TRBV29-1 and TRBJ2-5; TRBD2 might be the D (5 bases). CDR3 length equals 13 residues. The germline V gene encodes CDR1 SQVTM and CDR2 ANQGSEA. The ends were cut back, 3 bases at V and 1 base at J, with 9 bases in the middle. CDR3 sequence reads: CSVEGEIQETQYF. The CDR3 DNA is TGCAGCGTTGAGGGAGAGATCCAAGAGACCCAGTACTTC. Using reference TRBV29-1 and TRBJ2-5 for the parts outside the CDR3, the full variable domain is SAVISQKPSRDICQRGTSLTIQCQVDSQVTMMFWYRQQPGQSLTLIATANQGSEATYESGFVIDKFPISRPNLTFSTLTVSNMSPEDSSIYLCSVEGEIQETQYFGPGTRLLVL.

The CDR3 is CASSQEASGSPYEQYF. The CDR3 DNA is TGTGCCAGCAGCCAAGAGGCTAGCGGGAGTCCCTACGAGCAGTACTTC. This chain uses TRBV4-2 with TRBJ2-7; TRBD2 agrees at 10 bases. The germline CDR1 and CDR2 sequences are LGHNA and YNFKEQ. V was clipped by 0 bases and J by 2 bases; unmatched bases: 4. This CDR3 comprises 16 residues.

The V gene is TRBV6-5, the J gene TRBJ1-2, with D maybe TRBD1 (6 bases). V was pared by 8 bases and J by 4 bases, with 14 bases between. Germline lookup yields CDR1 MNHEY and CDR2 SVGAGI. The CDR3 is made up of 13 amino acids. The CDR3 loop is CASASGQFYGYTF. CDR3 in DNA: TGTGCCAGCGCGTCCGGACAGTTCTATGGCTACACCTTC.

In regard to this clone: The same CDR3 is also encoded by other DNA sequences in this sample. In nucleotides, the CDR3 is TGTGCCAGCAGCACCGACAGGCTTAACACTGAAGCTTTCTTT. Translation gives CASSTDRLNTEAFF. J is TRBJ1-1 and V is TRBV6-5; D might be TRBD1 (6 bases). CDR3 size: 14 residues. Germline V gene lookup returns CDR1 MNHEY and CDR2 SVGAGI. V dropped 6 bases and J dropped 2 bases, with 13 bases sitting between them.

The chain is built from TRBV7-9 and TRBJ1-3; tentatively, D is TRBD1 (5 bases). Trimming took 4 bases from V and 7 from J, leaving 14 bases between them. Per the germline V gene, CDR1 is SEHNR and CDR2 is FQNEAQ (reference sequence). This CDR3 region has 14 residues. The CDR3 region is CASSYGQAENTIYF. The CDR3 DNA is TGTGCCAGCAGCTACGGACAAGCTGAGAACACCATATATTTT.

This chain uses TRBV9 with TRBJ1-5; no reliable D call. The germline V and J ends were trimmed by 0 bases and 8 bases, with 15 bases remaining between them. This CDR3 contains 15 residues. CDR1 is SGDLS, CDR2 YYNGEE, per germline. The CDR3, as DNA: TGTGCCAGCAGCGTAGCTCTCGGGTTCGGGGAGCCCCAGCATTTT. This codes for CASSVALGFGEPQHF.

This chain uses TRBV25-1 with TRBJ1-6; D perhaps matches TRBD1 (5 bases). The ends were cut back, 2 bases at V and 7 bases at J, with 12 bases in the middle. In germline, CDR1 is MGHDK, CDR2 SYGVNS. The CDR3 extends over 15 amino acids. The chain's CDR3 is CASSEAGQGNSPLHF. The DNA for the CDR3 is TGTGCCAGCAGTGAAGCAGGTCAGGGAAATTCACCCCTCCACTTT. Variable domain in full (rest from reference TRBV25-1 and TRBJ1-6): EADIYQTPRYLVIGTGKKITLECSQTMGHDKMYWYQQDPGMELHLIHYSYGVNSTEKGDLSSESTVSRIRTEHFPLTLESARPSHTSQYLCASSEAGQGNSPLHFGNGTRLTVT.

On this clone: This sample includes further DNA sequences coding for the same CDR3. The chain links TRBV25-1 to TRBJ2-5; 10 bases map to TRBD2. This CDR3 is 14 amino acids long. Germline loops: CDR1 MGHDK, CDR2 SYGVNS. Trimming at V came to 4 bases and at J to 3 bases, leaving 2 bases not matched to a gene. CDR3 DNA sequence: TGTGCCAGCAGTGCGCTAGCGGGAGAAGAGACCCAGTACTTC. Amino acid sequence: CASSALAGEETQYF.

The CDR3 is CASSLTTGIQKNIQYF. CDR3 sequence (DNA): TGTGCCAGCAGCTTAACAACAGGAATACAGAAAAACATTCAGTACTTC. The chain links TRBV28 to TRBJ2-4; perhaps TRBD1 as D (5 bases). V lost 6 bases and J lost 4, with 19 bases in between. Germline CDR1 is MDHEN and CDR2 is SYDVKM. The CDR3 length is 16 residues.

The rearrangement links TRBV12-3 or TRBV12-4 to TRBJ2-1; 7 bases agree with TRBD2. The CDR3 runs 13 residues. V was pared by 6 bases and J by 8 bases, with 7 bases of the junction left unmatched. The CDR3 is CASRREALDEQFF. In DNA form, the CDR3 reads TGTGCCAGCAGACGGGAGGCCTTGGATGAGCAGTTCTTC.

This clone was recorded only once. V usage is TRBV9 and J usage is TRBJ2-7; TRBD1 agrees at 8 bases. The V gene end was trimmed by 0 bases and the J gene end by 6 bases; junction bases not matched to a gene: 5. CDR3 length: 14 residues. CDR1 is SGDLS, CDR2 YYNGEE, per germline. CDR3 sequence reads: CASSVGTGYSEQYF. As DNA, the CDR3 is TGTGCCAGCAGCGTAGGGACAGGGTACTCCGAGCAGTACTTC.

This chain joins TRBV5-1 and TRBJ2-2; 7 nucleotides agree with TRBD1. The CDR3 sequence is 16 residues long. Germline trimming cut 4 bases from V and 4 bases from J; bases unmatched to any gene: 10. The germline V gene encodes CDR1 SGHRS and CDR2 YFSETQ. The CDR3 region is CASSGTDRPVTGELFF. In DNA form, the CDR3 reads TGCGCCAGCAGCGGAACGGACAGGCCCGTCACCGGGGAGCTGTTTTTT.

The chain links TRBV18 to TRBJ1-6; 9 bases are shared with TRBD1. J was trimmed by 6 bases and V by 3 bases; bases with no gene match: 6. From germline, CDR1 is KGHSH and CDR2 LQKENI. The CDR3 length is 16 residues. The CDR3 region is CASSPLTGGVNSPLHF. CDR3 nucleotide sequence: TGTGCCAGCTCACCTCTAACAGGGGGCGTTAATTCACCCCTCCACTTT.

The V gene is TRBV5-1, the J gene TRBJ1-2; TRBD1 matches at 9 bases. The V and J ends lost 4 bases and 4 bases, in that order; junction bases with no gene match: 8. The CDR3 loop spans 15 amino acids. The germline gives CDR1 SGHRS, CDR2 YFSETQ. The CDR3 sequence: CASSVGGQGAYGYTF. The CDR3 DNA is TGCGCCAGCAGCGTGGGGGGACAGGGTGCCTATGGCTACACCTTC.

This chain connects TRBV13 to TRBJ2-6, with 7 nucleotides matching TRBD1. Trimming cost V 0 bases and J 0 bases; bases outside gene matches: 5. The CDR3 is 18 residues long. CDR1 PRHDT and CDR2 FYEKMQ come from the germline V gene (reference sequence). DNA for the CDR3: TGTGCCAGCAGCTTAGGCAGGGGGTTTCCCTCTGGGGCCAACGTCCTGACTTTC. Translating it yields CASSLGRGFPSGANVLTF.

V and J are TRBV9 and TRBJ1-6, with 7 bases lining up with TRBD1. Germline CDR1 SGDLS, CDR2 YYNGEE. V was clipped by 4 bases and J by 9 bases; unmatched bases: 10. The CDR3 spans 15 residues. CDR3 DNA sequence: TGTGCCAGCAGCACAACAGGGGTTCAAGGTTCACCCCTCCACTTT. This codes for CASSTTGVQGSPLHF.

The chain is built from TRBV2 and TRBJ1-1; 7 bases align to TRBD1. Germline V gene sequence: CDR1 SNHLY, CDR2 FYNNEI. CDR3 length: 14 amino acids. V was clipped by 6 bases and J by 4 bases; unmatched bases: 8. CDR3 sequence reads: CASSRDREGTEAFF. DNA of the CDR3: TGTGCCAGCAGCAGAGACAGGGAAGGCACTGAAGCTTTCTTT.

The rearrangement uses TRBV10-3 and TRBJ2-7, with a possible D match to TRBD1 (5 bases). V was shortened by 7 bases and J by 4 bases, with 14 bases between the two germline ends. Germline CDR1 ENHRY, CDR2 SYGVKD. This CDR3 has 13 amino acids. The CDR3 loop reads CAITGSSQYEQYF. The DNA of the CDR3 is TGTGCCATCACAGGGTCCTCCCAGTACGAGCAGTACTTC.

The chain combines TRBV12-3 or TRBV12-4 with TRBJ1-2; no definite D call. The CDR3 is 13 amino acids. The V gene lost 1 base and the J gene lost 6 bases, with 9 bases spanning the gap. The DNA of the CDR3 is TGTGCCAGCAGTTTAGGGACTCAAAATGGCTACACCTTC. Translation: CASSLGTQNGYTF.

V gene TRBV5-5 combines with J gene TRBJ1-5, with 8 positions matching TRBD1. With 6 bases clipped from V and 3 bases from J, the junction kept 5 bases outside the gene matches. The CDR3 has 14 amino acids. Germline V CDR1 and CDR2: SGHKS, YYEKEE (reference sequence). CDR3 nucleotide sequence: TGTGCCAGCACCTCGACAGGGGACAATCAGCCCCAGCATTTT. Amino acids: CASTSTGDNQPQHF.

The chain employs TRBV9 and TRBJ1-3; TRBD1 is a possible D gene (6 bases). This CDR3 is built from 15 residues. Germline V gene data show CDR1 as SGDLS and CDR2 as YYNGEE. V was trimmed by 3 bases and J by 0 bases, leaving 10 bases between them. The CDR3 loop reads CASSGYRDSGNTIYF. The CDR3 bases are TGTGCCAGCAGCGGATACAGGGACTCTGGAAACACCATATATTTT.

V gene TRBV7-3 combines with J gene TRBJ1-3; TRBD1 matches at 8 bases. CDR3 length: 16 amino acids. The germline V gene encodes CDR1 SGHTA and CDR2 FQGTGA. J lost 4 bases, V lost 5 bases, and 10 bases had no gene match. The CDR3 DNA reads TGTGCCAGCAGCCCCGGACAGGGTCTGGGCGGAAACACCATATATTTT. This codes for CASSPGQGLGGNTIYF.

The gene calls are TRBV4-1 and TRBJ2-5; D may be TRBD1 (6 bases). CDR3 length: 16 residues. Trimming removed 0 bases from V and 2 bases from J, with 13 bases in between. CDR1 MGHRA and CDR2 YSYEKL come from the germline V gene. CDR3 amino acids: CASSQDGSGAQETQYF. CDR3 DNA sequence: TGCGCCAGCAGCCAAGATGGGTCAGGGGCGCAAGAGACCCAGTACTTC.

V usage is TRBV7-6 and J usage is TRBJ1-4; the match to TRBD1 covers 8 bases. This CDR3 region has 16 residues. Looked up from germline, CDR1 is SGHVS and CDR2 is FNYEAQ. V was clipped by 1 base and J by 4 bases; unmatched bases: 5. The DNA for the CDR3 is TGTGCCAGCAGCTTAGAACAGGGGGTCGTTAATGAAAAACTGTTTTTT. Translating gives CASSLEQGVVNEKLFF.

The chain couples TRBV5-8 to TRBJ1-5, with 7 bases fitting TRBD1. This CDR3 is built from 15 residues. V lost 0 bases, J lost 2 bases, and 2 bases stayed unmatched. Germline CDR1 is SGHTS and CDR2 is YDEGEE. The CDR3 nucleotides are TGTGCCAGCAGCTTGGGCGGACAGGGCAATCAGCCCCAGCATTTT. Protein sequence: CASSLGGQGNQPQHF.